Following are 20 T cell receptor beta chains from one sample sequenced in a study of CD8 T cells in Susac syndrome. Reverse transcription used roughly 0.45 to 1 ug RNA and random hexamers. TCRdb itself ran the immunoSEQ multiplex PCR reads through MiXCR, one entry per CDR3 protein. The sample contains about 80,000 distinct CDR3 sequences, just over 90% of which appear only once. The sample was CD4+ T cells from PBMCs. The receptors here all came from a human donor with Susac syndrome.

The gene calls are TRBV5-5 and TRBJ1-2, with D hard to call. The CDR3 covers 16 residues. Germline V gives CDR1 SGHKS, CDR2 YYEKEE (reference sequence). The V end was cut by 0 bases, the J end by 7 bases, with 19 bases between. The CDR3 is CASSLAGRLESAGYTF. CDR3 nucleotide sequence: TGTGCCAGCAGCTTGGCCGGCAGGCTAGAATCCGCTGGCTACACCTTC.

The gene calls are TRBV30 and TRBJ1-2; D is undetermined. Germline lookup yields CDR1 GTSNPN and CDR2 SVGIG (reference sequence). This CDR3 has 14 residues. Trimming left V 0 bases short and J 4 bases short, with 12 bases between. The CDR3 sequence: CAWSVFGQRYGYTF. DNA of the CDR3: TGTGCCTGGAGTGTATTCGGCCAGCGCTATGGCTACACCTTC. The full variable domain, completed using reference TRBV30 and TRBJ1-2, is SQTIHQWPATLVQPVGSPLSLECTVEGTSNPNLYWYRQAAGRGLQLLFYSVGIGQISSEVPQNLSASRPQDRQFILSSKKLLLSDSGFYLCAWSVFGQRYGYTFGSGTRLTVV.

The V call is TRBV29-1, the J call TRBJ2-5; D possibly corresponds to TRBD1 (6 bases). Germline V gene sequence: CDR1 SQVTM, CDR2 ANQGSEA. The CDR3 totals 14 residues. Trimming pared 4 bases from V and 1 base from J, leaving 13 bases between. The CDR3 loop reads CSVAGTRRQETQYF. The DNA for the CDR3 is TGCAGCGTTGCCGGGACAAGACGCCAAGAGACCCAGTACTTC. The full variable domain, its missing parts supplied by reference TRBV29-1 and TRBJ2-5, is SAVISQKPSRDICQRGTSLTIQCQVDSQVTMMFWYRQQPGQSLTLIATANQGSEATYESGFVIDKFPISRPNLTFSTLTVSNMSPEDSSIYLCSVAGTRRQETQYFGPGTRLLVL.

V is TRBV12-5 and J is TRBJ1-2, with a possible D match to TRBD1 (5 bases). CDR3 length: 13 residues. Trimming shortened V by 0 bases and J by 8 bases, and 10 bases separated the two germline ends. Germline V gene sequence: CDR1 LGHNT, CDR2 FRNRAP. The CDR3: CASGLVQAGGYTF. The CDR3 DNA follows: TGTGCTAGTGGTTTGGTACAGGCAGGGGGCTACACCTTC.

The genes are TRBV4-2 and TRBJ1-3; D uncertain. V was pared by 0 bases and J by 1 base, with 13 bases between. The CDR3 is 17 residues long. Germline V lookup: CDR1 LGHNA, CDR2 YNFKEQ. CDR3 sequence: CASSQDSRTLSGNTIYF. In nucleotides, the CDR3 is TGTGCCAGCAGCCAAGATTCCCGGACTCTGTCTGGAAACACCATATATTTT.

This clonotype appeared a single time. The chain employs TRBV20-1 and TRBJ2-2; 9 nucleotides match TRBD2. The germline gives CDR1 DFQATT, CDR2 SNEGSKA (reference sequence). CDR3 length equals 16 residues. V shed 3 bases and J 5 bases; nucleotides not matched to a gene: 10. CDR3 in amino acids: CSASPEGLAGTGELFF. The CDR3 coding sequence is TGCAGTGCTAGCCCCGAGGGTCTAGCGGGGACCGGGGAGCTGTTTTTT.

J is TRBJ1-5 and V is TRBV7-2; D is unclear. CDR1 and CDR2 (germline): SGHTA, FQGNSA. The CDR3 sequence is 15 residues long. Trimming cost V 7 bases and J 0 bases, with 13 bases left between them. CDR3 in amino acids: CASKEGFFSNQPQHF. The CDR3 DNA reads TGTGCCAGCAAAGAGGGCTTTTTTAGCAATCAGCCCCAGCATTTT.

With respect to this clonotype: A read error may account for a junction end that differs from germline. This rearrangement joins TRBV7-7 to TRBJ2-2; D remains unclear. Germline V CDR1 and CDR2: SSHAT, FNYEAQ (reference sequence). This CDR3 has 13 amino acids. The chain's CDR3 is CASSQTEFGELFF. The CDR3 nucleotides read TGTGCTAGCAGCCAGACGGAATTCGGGGAGCTGTTTTTT.

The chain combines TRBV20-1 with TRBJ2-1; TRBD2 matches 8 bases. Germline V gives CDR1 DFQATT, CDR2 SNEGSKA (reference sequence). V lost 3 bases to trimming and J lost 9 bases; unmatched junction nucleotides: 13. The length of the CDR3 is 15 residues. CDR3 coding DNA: TGCAGTGCTAGTAGTTGGCTAGCGGGTGACGGTGAGCAGTTCTTC. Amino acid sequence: CSASSWLAGDGEQFF.

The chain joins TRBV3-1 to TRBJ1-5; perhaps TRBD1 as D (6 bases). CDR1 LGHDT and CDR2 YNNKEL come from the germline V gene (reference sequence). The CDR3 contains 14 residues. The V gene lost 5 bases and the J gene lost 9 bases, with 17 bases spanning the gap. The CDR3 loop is CASSVGGAFGPQHF. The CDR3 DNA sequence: TGTGCCAGCAGCGTGGGGGGCGCGTTTGGGCCCCAGCATTTT.

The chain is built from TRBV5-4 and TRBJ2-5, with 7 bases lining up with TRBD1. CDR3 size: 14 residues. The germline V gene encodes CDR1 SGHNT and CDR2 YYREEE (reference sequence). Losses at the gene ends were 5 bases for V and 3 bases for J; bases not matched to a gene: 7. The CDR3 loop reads CASRRPGQKETQYF. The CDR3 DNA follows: TGTGCCAGCAGACGACCGGGACAGAAAGAGACCCAGTACTTC.

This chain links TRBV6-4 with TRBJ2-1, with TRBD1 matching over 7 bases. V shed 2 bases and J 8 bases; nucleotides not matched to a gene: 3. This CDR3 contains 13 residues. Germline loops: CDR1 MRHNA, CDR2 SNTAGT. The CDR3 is CASSDHGTDEQFF. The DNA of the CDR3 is TGTGCCAGCAGTGACCACGGGACAGATGAGCAGTTCTTC.

CDR3 protein: CASSLAGGFREQYF. The CDR3 DNA sequence: TGTGCCAGCAGCTTAGCGGGGGGGTTTCGGGAGCAGTACTTC. The chain uses TRBV7-2 and TRBJ2-7, with TRBD2 identical over 7 bases. J lost 7 bases, V lost 0 bases, and 6 bases had no gene match. The CDR3 extends over 14 amino acids. Germline values: CDR1 SGHTA, CDR2 FQGNSA.

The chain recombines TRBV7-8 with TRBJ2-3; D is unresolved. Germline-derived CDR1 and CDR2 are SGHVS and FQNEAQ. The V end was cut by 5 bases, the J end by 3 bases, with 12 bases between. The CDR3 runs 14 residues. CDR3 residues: CASSQIYRTDTQYF. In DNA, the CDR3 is TGTGCCAGCAGCCAGATCTATAGGACAGATACGCAGTATTTT.

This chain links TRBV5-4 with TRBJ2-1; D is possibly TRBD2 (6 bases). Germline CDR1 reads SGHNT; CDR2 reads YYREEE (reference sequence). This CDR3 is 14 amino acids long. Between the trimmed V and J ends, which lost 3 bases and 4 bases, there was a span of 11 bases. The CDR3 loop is CASSSTGSYNEQFF. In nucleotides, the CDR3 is TGTGCCAGCAGCTCAACCGGGAGTTACAATGAGCAGTTCTTC. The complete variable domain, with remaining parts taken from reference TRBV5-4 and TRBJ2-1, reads ETGVTQSPTHLIKTRGQQVTLRCSSQSGHNTVSWYQQALGQGPQFIFQYYREEENGRGNFPPRFSGLQFPNYSSELNVNALELDDSALYLCASSSTGSYNEQFFGPGTRLTVL.

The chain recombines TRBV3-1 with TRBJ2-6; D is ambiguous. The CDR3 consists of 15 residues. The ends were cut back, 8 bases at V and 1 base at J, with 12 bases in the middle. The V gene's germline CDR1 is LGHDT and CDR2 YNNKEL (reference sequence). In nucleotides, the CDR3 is TGTGCCAGCTCATTGGGTCCGTCTGGGGCCAACGTCCTGACTTTC. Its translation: CASSLGPSGANVLTF.

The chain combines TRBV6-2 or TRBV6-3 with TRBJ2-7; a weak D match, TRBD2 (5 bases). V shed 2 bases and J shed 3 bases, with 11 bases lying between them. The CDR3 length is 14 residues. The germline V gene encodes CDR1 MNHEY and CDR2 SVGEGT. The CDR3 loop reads CASSYATGNYEQYF. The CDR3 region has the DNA TGTGCCAGCAGTTACGCGACGGGAAACTACGAGCAGTACTTC.

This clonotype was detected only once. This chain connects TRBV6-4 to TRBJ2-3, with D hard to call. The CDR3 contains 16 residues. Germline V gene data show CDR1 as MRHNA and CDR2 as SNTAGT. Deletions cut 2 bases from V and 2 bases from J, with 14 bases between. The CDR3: CASSDGLVPHTDTQYF. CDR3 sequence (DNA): TGTGCCAGCAGTGACGGCCTTGTCCCCCACACAGATACGCAGTATTTT.

CDR3 sequence: CASSQASYGYTF. Written as DNA, the CDR3 is TGTGCCAGCAGCCAAGCGTCATATGGCTACACCTTC. The chain links TRBV4-2 to TRBJ1-2; no reliable D call. Deletions cut 1 base from V and 5 bases from J, with 5 bases between. The germline CDR1 and CDR2 sequences are LGHNA and YNFKEQ. CDR3 length equals 12 residues.

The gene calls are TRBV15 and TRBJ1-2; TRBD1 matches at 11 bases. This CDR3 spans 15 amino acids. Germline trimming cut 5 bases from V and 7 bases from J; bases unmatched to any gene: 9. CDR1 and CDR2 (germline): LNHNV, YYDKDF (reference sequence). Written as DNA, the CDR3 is TGTGCCACCAGCGGTCCTGGGACAGGGGGATTTGGCTACACCTTC. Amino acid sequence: CATSGPGTGGFGYTF. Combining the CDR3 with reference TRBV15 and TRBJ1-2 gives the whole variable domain DAMVIQNPRYQVTQFGKPVTLSCSQTLNHNVMYWYQQKSSQAPKLLFHYYDKDFNNEADTPDNFQSRRPNTSFCFLDIRSPGLGDTAMYLCATSGPGTGGFGYTFGSGTRLTVV.